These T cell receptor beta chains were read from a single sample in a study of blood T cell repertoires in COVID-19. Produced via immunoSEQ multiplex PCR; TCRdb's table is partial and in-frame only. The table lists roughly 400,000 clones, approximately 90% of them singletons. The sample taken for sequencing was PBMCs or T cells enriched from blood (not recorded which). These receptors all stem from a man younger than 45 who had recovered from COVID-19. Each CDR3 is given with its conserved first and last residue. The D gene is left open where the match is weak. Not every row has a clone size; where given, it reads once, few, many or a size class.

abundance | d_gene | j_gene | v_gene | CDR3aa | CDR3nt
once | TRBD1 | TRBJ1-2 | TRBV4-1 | CASSQERDSSHTYGYTF | TGCGCCAGCAGCCAAGAAAGGGACAGTTCCCACACTTATGGCTACACCTTC
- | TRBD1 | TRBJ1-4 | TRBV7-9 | CASSRLGQANEKLFF | TGTGCCAGCAGCCGACTGGGACAGGCTAATGAAAAACTGTTTTTT
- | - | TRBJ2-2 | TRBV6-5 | CASSSYGYATGELFF | TGTGCCAGCAGTTCATACGGGTATGCGACCGGGGAGCTGTTTTTT
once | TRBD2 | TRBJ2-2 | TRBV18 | CASSPPNGRVLDTGELFF | TGTGCCAGCTCACCACCGAACGGGAGGGTCCTCGACACCGGGGAGCTGTTTTTT
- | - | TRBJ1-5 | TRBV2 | CASSEEQGIQPQHF | TGTGCCAGCAGTGAAGAACAGGGCATCCAGCCCCAGCATTTT
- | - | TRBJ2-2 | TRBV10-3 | CAITSDTYTGELFF | TGTGCCATCACCTCCGACACCTACACCGGGGAGCTGTTTTTT
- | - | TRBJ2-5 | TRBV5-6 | CASSLAGIETQYF | TGTGCCAGCAGCTTGGCCGGGATAGAGACCCAGTACTTC
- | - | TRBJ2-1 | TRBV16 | CASSQNIFSYNEQFF | TGTGCCAGCAGCCAAAACATCTTTTCCTACAATGAGCAGTTCTTC
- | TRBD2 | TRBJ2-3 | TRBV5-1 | CASSKVGLAGNADTQYF | TGCGCCAGCAGCAAAGTCGGACTAGCGGGAAACGCAGATACGCAGTATTTT
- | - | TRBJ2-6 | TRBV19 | CASSPGTLLSGANVLTF | TGTGCCAGTAGTCCAGGGACACTGTTATCTGGGGCCAACGTCCTGACTTTC
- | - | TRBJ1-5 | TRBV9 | CASSVGGSPNQPQHF | TGTGCCAGCAGCGTAGGAGGGTCACCAAATCAGCCCCAGCATTTT
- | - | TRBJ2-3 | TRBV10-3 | CATTGIADLFLTTDTQYF | TGTGCCACCACAGGTATCGCTGACCTCTTTCTGACCACAGATACGCAGTATTTT
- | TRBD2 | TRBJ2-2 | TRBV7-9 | CASSLSRVSGGHKGGELFF | TGTGCCAGCAGCTTATCCCGTGTGTCGGGAGGGCATAAAGGCGGGGAGCTGTTTTTT
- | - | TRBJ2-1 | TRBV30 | CACPIILQFF | TGTGCCTGCCCTATCATATTGCAGTTCTTC
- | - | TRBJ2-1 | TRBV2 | CASTQTQGLNEQFF | TGTGCCAGCACTCAAACTCAGGGGCTCAATGAGCAGTTCTTC
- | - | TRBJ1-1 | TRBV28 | CASSPGGIPEAFF | TGTGCCAGCAGCCCCGGGGGAATTCCTGAAGCTTTCTTT
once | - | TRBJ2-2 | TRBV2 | CASSGQGGTGELFF | TGTGCCAGCAGTGGACAGGGAGGCACCGGGGAGCTGTTTTTT
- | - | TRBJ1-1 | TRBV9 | CASSASGMNTEAFF | TGTGCCAGCAGCGCAAGCGGAATGAACACTGAAGCTTTCTTT
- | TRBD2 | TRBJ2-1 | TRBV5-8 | CASSTWTSGRDYNEQFF | TGTGCCAGCAGCACATGGACTAGCGGGAGGGATTACAATGAGCAGTTCTTC
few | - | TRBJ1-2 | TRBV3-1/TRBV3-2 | CASSQGRDSSYGYTF | TGTGCCAGCAGCCAAGGACGGGATTCCAGCTATGGCTACACCTTC
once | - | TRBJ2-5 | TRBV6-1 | CASSEAAGGGETQYF | TGTGCCAGCAGTGAAGCAGCGGGTGGGGGAGAGACCCAGTACTTC
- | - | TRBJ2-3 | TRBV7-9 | CASSSWQGTDTQYF | TGTGCCAGCAGCTCATGGCAGGGAACAGATACGCAGTATTTT
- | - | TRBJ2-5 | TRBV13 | CASSLEPSEETQYF | TGTGCCAGCAGCTTAGAACCCTCGGAAGAGACCCAGTACTTC
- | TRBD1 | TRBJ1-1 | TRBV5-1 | CASSLVLQGMGEAFF | TGCGCCAGCAGCTTGGTATTACAGGGGATGGGTGAAGCTTTCTTT
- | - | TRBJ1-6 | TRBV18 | CASSPPGASSYNSPLHF | TGTGCCAGCTCACCACCGGGGGCGAGCTCCTATAATTCACCCCTCCACTTT
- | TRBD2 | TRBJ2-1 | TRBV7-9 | CASSKGTSGRNEQFF | TGTGCCAGCAGCAAAGGGACTAGCGGGAGGAATGAGCAGTTCTTC
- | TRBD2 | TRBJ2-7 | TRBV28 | CASRGGRNTYEQYF | TGTGCCAGCAGGGGCGGGAGGAACACCTACGAGCAGTACTTC
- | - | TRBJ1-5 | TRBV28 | CASSFRQGNQPQHF | TGTGCCAGCAGTTTTAGACAGGGCAATCAGCCCCAGCATTTT
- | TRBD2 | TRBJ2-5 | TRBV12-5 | CASGSGLAGETQYF | TGTGCTAGTGGTTCAGGACTAGCGGGAGAGACCCAGTACTTC
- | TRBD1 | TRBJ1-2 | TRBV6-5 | CASRQGPNYGYTF | TGTGCCAGTAGACAGGGGCCTAACTATGGCTACACCTTC
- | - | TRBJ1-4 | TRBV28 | CASRGGSGRINEKLFF | TGTGCCAGCAGAGGGGGTTCAGGACGGATAAATGAAAAACTGTTTTTT
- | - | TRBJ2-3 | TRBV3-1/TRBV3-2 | CASSPIEYGTDTQYF | TGTGCCAGCAGCCCTATAGAGTATGGCACAGATACGCAGTATTTT
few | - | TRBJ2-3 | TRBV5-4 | CASSFTQGPDTQYF | TGTGCCAGCAGCTTTACACAGGGACCAGATACGCAGTATTTT
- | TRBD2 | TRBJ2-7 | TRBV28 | CATRGSGKSSYEQYF | TGTGCCACGAGGGGTAGCGGGAAAAGCTCCTACGAGCAGTACTTC
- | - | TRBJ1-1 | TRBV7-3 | CASSSTVNTEAFF | TGTGCCAGCAGCTCGACAGTGAACACTGAAGCTTTCTTT
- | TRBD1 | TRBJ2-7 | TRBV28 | CASTTPDRGYEQYF | TGTGCCAGCACCACGCCCGACAGGGGTTACGAGCAGTACTTC
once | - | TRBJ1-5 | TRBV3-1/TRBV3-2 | CASSQDSSNQPQHF | TGTGCCAGCAGCCAAGATAGTAGCAATCAGCCCCAGCATTTT
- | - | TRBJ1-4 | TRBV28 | CASRVYNEKLFF | TGTGCCAGTCGGGTTTACAATGAAAAACTGTTTTTT
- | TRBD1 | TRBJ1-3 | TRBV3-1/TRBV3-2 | CASSSRQGAGGNTIYF | TGTGCCAGCAGCTCCCGACAGGGGGCCGGTGGAAACACCATATATTTT
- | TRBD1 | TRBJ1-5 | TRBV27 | CASSPDRENDQPQHF | TGTGCCAGCAGTCCGGACAGGGAAAACGATCAGCCCCAGCATTTT
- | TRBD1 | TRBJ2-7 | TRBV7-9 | CASSAGDRGNEQYF | TGTGCCAGCAGCGCGGGGGACAGGGGTAACGAGCAGTACTTC
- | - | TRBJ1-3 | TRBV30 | CAWSGEGNSGNTIYF | TGTGCCTGGAGTGGGGAGGGGAACTCTGGAAACACCATATATTTT
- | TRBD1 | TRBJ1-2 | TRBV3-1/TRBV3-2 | CASSPRTGMAVLGYTF | TGTGCCAGCAGCCCCCGGACAGGGATGGCTGTTTTGGGCTACACCTTC
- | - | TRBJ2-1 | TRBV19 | CASSLAVGGNYNEQFF | TGTGCCAGTAGCTTAGCGGTGGGAGGCAACTACAATGAGCAGTTCTTC
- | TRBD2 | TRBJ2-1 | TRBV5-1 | CASRGGLAGVGNEQFF | TGCGCCAGCAGAGGGGGACTAGCGGGAGTTGGTAATGAGCAGTTCTTC
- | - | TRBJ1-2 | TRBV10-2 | CASSRGSSGYTF | TGCGCCAGCAGCAGGGGTTCTAGTGGCTACACCTTC
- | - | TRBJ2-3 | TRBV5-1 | CASRPGKATDTQYF | TGCGCCAGCAGGCCGGGAAAAGCGACAGATACGCAGTATTTT
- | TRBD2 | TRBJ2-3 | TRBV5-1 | CASSLAHLLAGLSTDTQYF | TGCGCCAGCAGCCTAGCCCATTTACTAGCGGGGTTAAGCACAGATACGCAGTATTTT
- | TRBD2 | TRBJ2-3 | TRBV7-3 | CASSPAGASGRGADTQYF | TGTGCCAGCAGCCCTGCAGGCGCTAGCGGGAGAGGAGCAGATACGCAGTATTTT
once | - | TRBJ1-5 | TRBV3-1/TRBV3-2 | CASSRYLNQPQHF | TGTGCCAGCAGCCGATACCTAAACCAGCCCCAGCATTTT
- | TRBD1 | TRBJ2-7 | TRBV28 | CASSPRDRVWEQYF | TGTGCCAGCAGTCCCCGGGACAGGGTTTGGGAGCAGTACTTC
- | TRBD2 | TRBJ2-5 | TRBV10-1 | CASSDLSGASGSATQYF | TGCGCCAGCAGTGACCTCTCGGGGGCTAGCGGGAGCGCGACCCAGTACTTC